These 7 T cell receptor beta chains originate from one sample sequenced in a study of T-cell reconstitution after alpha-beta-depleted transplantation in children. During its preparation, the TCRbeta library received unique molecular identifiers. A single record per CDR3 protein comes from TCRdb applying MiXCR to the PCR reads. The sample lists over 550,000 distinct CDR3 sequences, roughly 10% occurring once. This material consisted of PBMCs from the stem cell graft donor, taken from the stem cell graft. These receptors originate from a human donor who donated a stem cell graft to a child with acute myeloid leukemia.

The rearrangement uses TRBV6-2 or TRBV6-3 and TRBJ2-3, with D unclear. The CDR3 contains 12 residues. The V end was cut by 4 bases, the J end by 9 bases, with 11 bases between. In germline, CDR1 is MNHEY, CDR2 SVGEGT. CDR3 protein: CASSFGDRTQYF. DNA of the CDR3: TGTGCCAGCAGTTTCGGAGACCGCACGCAGTATTTT.

CDR3 in amino acids: CASIFGTTGELFF. In DNA, the CDR3 is TGTGCCAGCATCTTCGGGACGACCGGGGAGCTGTTTTTT. The chain links TRBV6-2 or TRBV6-3 to TRBJ2-2; the D gene could be TRBD1 or TRBD2 (5 bases each). Trimming took off 7 bases at V and 5 bases at J, with 11 bases between the two ends. The germline gives CDR1 MNHEY, CDR2 SVGEGT. The CDR3 contains 13 residues.

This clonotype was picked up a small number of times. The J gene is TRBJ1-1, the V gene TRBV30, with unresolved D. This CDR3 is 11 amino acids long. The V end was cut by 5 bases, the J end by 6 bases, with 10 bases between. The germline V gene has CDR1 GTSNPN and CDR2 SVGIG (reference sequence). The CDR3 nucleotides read TGTGCCTGGGGCTCGGTCCCTGAAGCTTTCTTT. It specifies CAWGSVPEAFF.

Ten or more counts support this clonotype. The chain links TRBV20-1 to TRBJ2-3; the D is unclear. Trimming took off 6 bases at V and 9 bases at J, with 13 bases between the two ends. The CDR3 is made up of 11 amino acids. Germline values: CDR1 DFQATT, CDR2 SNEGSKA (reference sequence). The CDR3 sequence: CSAGMVGTQYF. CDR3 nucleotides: TGCAGTGCGGGAATGGTGGGGACGCAGTATTTT.

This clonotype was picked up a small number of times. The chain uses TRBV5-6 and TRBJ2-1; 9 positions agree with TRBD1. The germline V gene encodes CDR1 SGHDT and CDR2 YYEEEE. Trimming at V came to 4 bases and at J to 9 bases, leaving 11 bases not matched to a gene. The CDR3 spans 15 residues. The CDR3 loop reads CASSLGGQGGIEQFF. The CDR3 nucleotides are TGTGCCAGCAGCCTAGGGGGACAGGGAGGAATTGAGCAGTTCTTC.

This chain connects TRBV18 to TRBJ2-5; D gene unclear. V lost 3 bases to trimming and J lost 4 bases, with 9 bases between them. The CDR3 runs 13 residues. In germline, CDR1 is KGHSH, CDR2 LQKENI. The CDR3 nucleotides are TGTGCCAGCTCACCCGAACATAGAGAGACCCAGTACTTC. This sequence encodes CASSPEHRETQYF. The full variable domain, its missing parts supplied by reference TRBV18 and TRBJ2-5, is NAGVMQNPRHLVRRRGQEARLRCSPMKGHSHVYWYRQLPEEGLKFMVYLQKENIIDESGMPKERFSAEFPKEGPSILRIQQVVRGDSAAYFCASSPEHRETQYFGPGTRLLVL.

The CDR3 DNA is TGCAGTGCTAGAGATTTTCCGTTGGGGAGGAACACTGAAGCTTTCTTT. Translating gives CSARDFPLGRNTEAFF. V gene TRBV20-1 combines with J gene TRBJ1-1; D is unclear. The germline V and J ends were trimmed by 0 bases and 1 base, with 15 bases remaining between them. The germline V gene encodes CDR1 DFQATT and CDR2 SNEGSKA (reference sequence). The CDR3 extends over 16 amino acids.